This T cell receptor (beta chain) originates from a study of long-term antiretroviral therapy in people with HIV. Overall study findings and caveats: Even long-term ART left TRB diversity below transplant donor controls, despite gains.

At survey level, the immunoSEQ assay was run in its v3.0 version. The method was immunoSEQ multiplex PCR; TCRdb's version includes in-frame clones alone and lacks a portion of them. The table includes about 17,000 clones, approximately 82% detected once. For this clone: The antigen is undetermined.

With 3 bases clipped from V and 4 bases from J, the junction kept 3 bases outside the gene matches. The CDR3 is 14 residues long. In germline, CDR1 is SGHTA, CDR2 FQGNSA. At minimum, one pre-ART and two post-ART PBMC samples were obtained from each donor. V gene TRBV7-2 combines with J gene TRBJ1-1; 9 bases fit TRBD1. The sequenced sample was unsorted PBMCs, obtained 0.3 years before starting antiretroviral therapy. The clonotype was recovered from a man between 50 and 59 years old with HIV. CDR3 protein: CASSFGTGSTEAFF. The CDR3 bases are TGTGCCAGCAGCTTCGGGACAGGGAGCACTGAAGCTTTCTTT.